The sequence of this T cell receptor (beta chain) was determined in a study of shared clonotypes between healthy human individuals. Broader study findings: Sampling covered nothing but blood. Tissue TCR repertoires likely differ from those found in blood.

The repertoire was sequenced with immunoSEQ multiplex PCR; TCRdb's copy has only in-frame clones and lacks some. The sample carries roughly 2.4 million clones, roughly 95% recorded once. In the case of this clone: Its specificity is not known.

Sequenced input: naive CD4+ T cells sorted from blood. Subset noted: CD45RA+ positively selected. The TCR sequence derives from a man aged 18 to 30 in good health.

The CDR3 DNA reads as TGCAGCGTTGAAGTACGTAATACGCAGTATTTT. This codes for CSVEVRNTQYF. The chain employs TRBV29-1 and TRBJ2-3, with no clear D. The CDR3 spans 11 residues. Trimming removed 1 base from V and 7 bases from J, with 6 bases in between. The germline gives CDR1 SQVTM, CDR2 ANQGSEA.